This is a list of T cell receptor beta chains from one sample in a study of OX40 agonist ivuxolimab in advanced cancers. Clones were read by immunoSEQ multiplex PCR, and TCRdb kept only the in-frame ones, dropping some. The table has approximately 58,000 clones, 82% seen once. The starting material was CD4+ or CD8+ T cells sorted from blood, obtained in a trial of the OX40 agonist ivuxolimab. The receptors were sampled from an adult with an advanced solid tumor such as melanoma, head and neck, liver or kidney cancer. The CDR3 runs from the conserved cysteine through the conserved F or W. Fields, in order: V gene, D gene, clone size, J gene, CDR3 protein, CDR3 DNA. A D gene is named only where the DNA matches it firmly. Where a row states a size, it is once, few, many or the class of an expanded clone; other rows omit it.

TRBV7-3	TRBD2	NA	TRBJ2-2	CASSLTSGTSGGTGELFF	TGTGCCAGCAGCTTAACGTCCGGGACTAGCGGGGGGACCGGGGAGCTGTTTTTT
TRBV20-1	NA	NA	TRBJ2-2	CRYPSTGELFF	TGCAGATACCCCAGCACCGGGGAGCTGTTTTTT
TRBV10-3	NA	NA	TRBJ2-7	CAIGTPNGYEQYF	TGTGCCATCGGGACACCCAACGGCTACGAGCAGTACTTC
TRBV5-1	NA	NA	TRBJ1-2	CASSLVPSEEGYTF	TGCGCCAGCAGCTTGGTCCCCTCAGAAGAGGGCTACACCTTC
TRBV30	NA	NA	TRBJ1-4	CASIWGPGEKLFF	TGTGCCTCGATCTGGGGGCCGGGTGAAAAACTGTTTTTT
TRBV5-6	TRBD2	NA	TRBJ2-3	CASSLDRGSGGVDTQYF	TGTGCCAGCAGCTTGGATCGTGGTAGCGGGGGAGTAGATACGCAGTATTTT
TRBV7-9	TRBD1	NA	TRBJ1-1	CASRLDQLGQRNTEAFF	TGTGCCAGCAGATTAGACCAGCTGGGACAGAGAAACACTGAAGCTTTCTTT
TRBV6-6	NA	few	TRBJ1-1	CASSYVQAFNTEAFF	TGTGCCAGCAGTTACGTACAGGCTTTTAACACTGAAGCTTTCTTT
TRBV27	TRBD1	NA	TRBJ2-6	CASSRDRGDSGANVLTF	TGTGCCAGCAGTCGGGACAGGGGCGACTCTGGGGCCAACGTCCTGACTTTC
TRBV30	NA	NA	TRBJ1-1	CAWNRRENTEAFF	TGTGCCTGGAATCGCAGGGAGAACACTGAAGCTTTCTTT
TRBV11-2	NA	NA	TRBJ1-1	CASSLGGRGAFF	TGTGCCAGCAGCTTAGGGGGAAGGGGTGCTTTCTTT
TRBV29-1	NA	few	TRBJ1-5	CSVASESTQPQHF	TGCAGCGTTGCGTCGGAATCAACACAGCCCCAGCATTTT
TRBV19	NA	NA	TRBJ2-5	CASSSLETQYF	TGTGCCAGTAGTAGTTTAGAGACCCAGTACTTC
TRBV20-1	NA	NA	TRBJ1-1	CSVPGGTEAFF	TGCAGTGTTCCGGGGGGCACTGAAGCTTTCTTT
TRBV11-3	NA	few	TRBJ2-5	CASSLRTVQETQYF	TGTGCCAGCAGCCTTCGGACGGTCCAAGAGACCCAGTACTTC
TRBV5-6	TRBD1	NA	TRBJ1-2	CASSPLEGAGGYTF	TGTGCCAGCAGCCCCCTAGAGGGGGCGGGGGGCTACACCTTC
TRBV5-1	TRBD1	NA	TRBJ2-1	CASSWNRTGINHNEQFF	TGCGCCAGCAGCTGGAACCGGACAGGGATTAATCACAATGAGCAGTTCTTC
TRBV7-9	TRBD1	few	TRBJ1-6	CASSSWTGGRYNSPLHF	TGTGCCAGCAGCTCATGGACAGGGGGCAGATATAATTCACCCCTCCACTTT
TRBV4-3	TRBD2	NA	TRBJ2-5	CASSQGTSGGARQETQYF	TGCGCCAGCAGCCAGGGGACTAGCGGGGGGGCGAGGCAAGAGACCCAGTACTTC
TRBV29-1	NA	NA	TRBJ1-4	CSVRQSFGEKLFF	TGCAGCGTCCGACAGTCCTTCGGGGAAAAACTGTTTTTT
TRBV7-6	NA	NA	TRBJ2-1	CASSLKGSSYNEQFF	TGTGCCAGCAGCTTGAAAGGGAGCTCCTACAATGAGCAGTTCTTC
TRBV6-1	NA	once	TRBJ2-1	CASSDTGTSPYNEQFF	TGTGCCAGCAGTGATACCGGGACTTCACCTTACAATGAGCAGTTCTTC
TRBV2	TRBD2	once	TRBJ2-3	CASSWRERTDTQYF	TGTGCCTCGTCCTGGCGGGAGAGGACAGATACGCAGTATTTT
TRBV6-5	TRBD1	NA	TRBJ2-5	CASSYFWDSPGETQYF	TGTGCCAGCAGTTACTTCTGGGACAGTCCTGGGGAGACCCAGTACTTC
TRBV7-2	NA	once	TRBJ2-5	CASSPPRNQETQYF	TGTGCCAGCAGCCCACCTCGGAACCAAGAGACCCAGTACTTC
TRBV11-2	NA	NA	TRBJ2-3	CASSFRRQTVGDTQYF	TGTGCCAGCAGCTTTAGGAGACAGACCGTAGGGGATACGCAGTATTTT
TRBV6-5	NA	NA	TRBJ2-1	CASRYYNEQFF	TGTGCCAGCAGGTACTACAATGAGCAGTTCTTC
TRBV28	NA	NA	TRBJ2-6	CASSPFIGASGANVLTF	TGTGCCAGCAGTCCCTTTATAGGGGCGAGTGGGGCCAACGTCCTGACTTTC
TRBV19	NA	NA	TRBJ2-1	CASTDGGSSGTNEQFF	TGTGCCAGTACCGACGGGGGCTCGTCGGGAACCAATGAGCAGTTCTTC